This entry lists 20 T cell receptor beta chains sequenced from one sample in a study of blood T cell repertoires in COVID-19. TCRdb's table, derived via immunoSEQ multiplex PCR, lists solely in-frame clones and lacks some. The data contain approximately 230,000 clones, about 90% of them singletons. Material: peripheral blood. Source of these receptors: a man aged 80 or over with acute or convalescent COVID-19.

The chain joins TRBV5-1 to TRBJ2-2; D remains unclear. The CDR3 is 13 residues long. V lost 2 bases and J lost 8, with 10 bases in between. Germline lookup yields CDR1 SGHRS and CDR2 YFSETQ. The CDR3, as DNA: TGCGCCAGCAGCTTCCCTACGCCGGGGGAGCTGTTTTTT. The encoded protein is CASSFPTPGELFF.

CDR3 bases: TGTGCCATCAGGGACAGGGCAGGAAATTCACCCCTCCACTTT. Protein sequence: CAIRDRAGNSPLHF. V is TRBV10-3 and J is TRBJ1-6; 8 bases align to TRBD1. This CDR3 has 14 amino acids. The junction had 5 bases not matched to a gene; V was cut back by 6 bases and J by 7 bases. Germline V gives CDR1 ENHRY, CDR2 SYGVKD.

The chain has TRBV9 and TRBJ2-2; D may be TRBD1 (5 bases). The CDR3 is made up of 17 amino acids. Germline V gene sequence: CDR1 SGDLS, CDR2 YYNGEE. V lost 0 bases and J 0 bases, leaving 12 bases between the germline ends. CDR3 coding DNA: TGTGCCAGCAGCGTAGCTCGAAGACAGACGAACACCGGGGAGCTGTTTTTT. Protein product: CASSVARRQTNTGELFF.

The chain has TRBV6-2 or TRBV6-3 and TRBJ2-6; TRBD1 aligns across 8 bases. V lost 0 bases, J lost 1 base, and 5 bases stayed unmatched. This CDR3 is built from 18 residues. The germline V gene has CDR1 MNHEY and CDR2 SVGEGT. CDR3 DNA sequence: TGTGCCAGCAGTTACTCAGGGACAGGAATTTCTGGGGCCAACGTCCTGACTTTC. Translated: CASSYSGTGISGANVLTF.

The chain recombines TRBV9 with TRBJ1-1; D gene uncertain. Germline CDR1 reads SGDLS; CDR2 reads YYNGEE. The germline V and J ends were trimmed by 4 bases and 5 bases, with 12 bases remaining between them. The CDR3 runs 13 residues. The CDR3 loop reads CASSRQGSTEAFF. DNA for the CDR3: TGTGCCAGCAGCAGACAAGGGAGTACTGAAGCTTTCTTT.

The rearrangement joins TRBV28 to TRBJ1-5; D ambiguous. The CDR3 totals 14 residues. V gave up 9 bases and J gave up 3 bases, with 15 bases separating them. Germline assignment: CDR1 MDHEN and CDR2 SYDVKM. The CDR3 sequence: CASQIGGTNQPQHF. The DNA for the CDR3 is TGTGCCAGTCAGATAGGAGGTACCAATCAGCCCCAGCATTTT.

The chain combines TRBV11-3 with TRBJ2-7; 7 bases map to TRBD1. The CDR3 spans 14 residues. Germline lookup yields CDR1 SGHNT and CDR2 YENEEA. V shed 5 bases, J shed 2 bases, and the junction held 6 bases outside the gene matches. CDR3 in DNA: TGTGCCAGCAGCCCCCGACAGGGCACCTACGAGCAGTACTTC. It yields the protein CASSPRQGTYEQYF.

The chain has TRBV27 and TRBJ2-1, with TRBD1 matching 10 bases. This CDR3 is 19 amino acids long. V trimming: 5 bases; J trimming: 0 bases; junction bases outside the gene matches: 13. From germline, CDR1 is MNHEY and CDR2 SMNVEV (reference sequence). The CDR3 coding sequence is TGTGCCAGCAGTATTTGGACAGGGGGTGACTCTTACTCCTACAATGAGCAGTTCTTC. Its protein product is CASSIWTGGDSYSYNEQFF.

The V and J genes are TRBV7-8 and TRBJ2-5; D is possibly TRBD1 (6 bases). The germline V gene has CDR1 SGHVS and CDR2 FQNEAQ. V was pared by 5 bases and J by 2 bases, with 21 bases between. The CDR3 spans 17 residues. CDR3 protein: CASSATATGTKQETQYF. In DNA form, the CDR3 reads TGTGCCAGCAGCGCAACAGCCACCGGGACAAAGCAAGAGACCCAGTACTTC.

J is TRBJ1-2 and V is TRBV19; D is unclear. The CDR3 is 14 amino acids. Trimming took off 1 base at V and 2 bases at J, with 8 bases between the two ends. Germline CDR1 LNHDA, CDR2 SQIVND (reference sequence). The CDR3, as DNA: TGTGCCAGTAGTATAGGCGGCCTAAACTATGGCTACACCTTC. Translated, it gives CASSIGGLNYGYTF.

The chain uses TRBV5-1 and TRBJ2-7; 10 nucleotides line up with TRBD1. The V segment lost 4 bases and the J segment 4 bases; nucleotides outside the gene matches: 5. The germline V gene has CDR1 SGHRS and CDR2 YFSETQ. The CDR3 is 14 residues long. CDR3 sequence reads: CASSPGTGAYEQYF. The CDR3, as DNA: TGCGCCAGCAGCCCCGGGACAGGGGCATACGAGCAGTACTTC. Variable domain in full (rest from reference TRBV5-1 and TRBJ2-7): KAGVTQTPRYLIKTRGQQVTLSCSPISGHRSVSWYQQTPGQGLQFLFEYFSETQRNKGNFPGRFSGRQFSNSRSEMNVSTLELGDSALYLCASSPGTGAYEQYFGPGTRLTVT.

V usage is TRBV7-9 and J usage is TRBJ1-1; 11 nucleotides align to TRBD1. Per the germline V gene, CDR1 is SEHNR and CDR2 is FQNEAQ (reference sequence). The trim removed 1 base at V and 4 bases at J, leaving 8 bases unmatched. The CDR3 totals 17 residues. This CDR3 is CASSLGGDRGWGTEAFF. CDR3 nucleotide sequence: TGTGCCAGCAGCTTAGGAGGGGACAGGGGGTGGGGCACTGAAGCTTTCTTT.

This chain joins TRBV6-1 and TRBJ2-7, with TRBD1 matching over 8 bases. With V trimmed by 3 bases and J by 0 bases, 4 bases remained unmatched. The CDR3 consists of 15 residues. Per germline, CDR1 MNHNS and CDR2 SASEGT. The CDR3 nucleotides are TGTGCCAGCAGTGACAGGGGGCGCGCCTCCTACGAGCAGTACTTC. The encoded protein is CASSDRGRASYEQYF.

The chain uses TRBV28 and TRBJ2-1; TRBD2 is a possible D gene (5 bases). Trimming cost V 8 bases and J 0 bases, with 20 bases left between them. The CDR3 extends over 17 amino acids. CDR1 is MDHEN, CDR2 SYDVKM, per germline. The CDR3 here is CASRFPGSSSSYNEQFF. Written as DNA, the CDR3 is TGTGCCAGCCGCTTCCCGGGGAGTTCAAGCTCCTACAATGAGCAGTTCTTC.

V gene TRBV6-1 combines with J gene TRBJ1-5; D is perhaps TRBD1 (5 bases). The CDR3 is 15 amino acids. V was clipped by 2 bases and J by 0 bases, with 8 bases between them. The V gene's germline CDR1 is MNHNS and CDR2 SASEGT. This chain's CDR3 is CASSEQGPSNQPQHF. The CDR3 DNA follows: TGTGCCAGCAGTGAACAGGGCCCTAGCAATCAGCCCCAGCATTTT.

This rearrangement joins TRBV28 to TRBJ2-7; 10 positions match TRBD1. The CDR3 length is 14 residues. Germline trimming cut 8 bases from V and 4 bases from J; bases unmatched to any gene: 8. Per germline, CDR1 MDHEN and CDR2 SYDVKM. Here the CDR3 reads CASGIGTGVYEQYF. CDR3 nucleotide sequence: TGTGCCAGCGGAATCGGGACAGGGGTGTACGAGCAGTACTTC.

This clone was observed a handful of times. V gene TRBV29-1 combines with J gene TRBJ1-1, with 8 bases identical to TRBD1. The CDR3 totals 16 residues. J gave up 3 bases and V 0 bases, and 9 bases lay outside the gene matches. CDR1 is SQVTM, CDR2 ANQGSEA, per germline. CDR3 loop: CSVEDRQDRGYTEAFF. The CDR3 nucleotides are TGCAGCGTTGAAGATAGACAAGACAGGGGTTACACTGAAGCTTTCTTT.

The chain combines TRBV27 with TRBJ1-1; D possibly corresponds to TRBD1 (5 bases). Between the trimmed V and J ends, which lost 5 bases and 1 base, there was a span of 11 bases. CDR1 and CDR2 from the germline V gene are MNHEY and SMNVEV (reference sequence). This CDR3 region has 14 residues. This CDR3 is CASSAGLKNTEAFF. The CDR3 coding sequence is TGTGCCAGCAGTGCGGGACTTAAGAACACTGAAGCTTTCTTT.

V and J are TRBV15 and TRBJ1-1; TRBD1 is a possible D gene (6 bases). The CDR3 sequence is 15 residues long. V was shortened by 1 base and J by 0 bases, with 9 bases between the two germline ends. In germline, CDR1 is LNHNV, CDR2 YYDKDF (reference sequence). Here the CDR3 DNA reads TGTGCCACCAGCAGAGTAACAGGGATGAACACTGAAGCTTTCTTT. This codes for CATSRVTGMNTEAFF.

The chain employs TRBV2 and TRBJ1-4; weak D call: TRBD1 (5 bases). V dropped 6 bases and J dropped 8 bases, with 19 bases sitting between them. The CDR3 consists of 15 residues. Per germline, CDR1 SNHLY and CDR2 FYNNEI. The CDR3 sequence is CASRLDRGVGEKLFF. In DNA form, the CDR3 reads TGTGCCAGCAGGTTGGATCGGGGGGTAGGGGAAAAACTGTTTTTT. Full variable domain (outside the CDR3, taken from reference TRBV2 and TRBJ1-4): EPEVTQTPSHQVTQMGQEVILRCVPISNHLYFYWYRQILGQKVEFLVSFYNNEISEKSEIFDDQFSVERPDGSNFTLKIRSTKLEDSAMYFCASRLDRGVGEKLFFGSGTQLSVL.